Below, 32 T cell receptor beta chains from the same sample are listed, as sequenced in a study of CD8 T cells in Susac syndrome. The RNA input was 0.5 to 1 ug, and it was reverse transcribed with random hexamers. TCRdb ran MiXCR on the immunoSEQ multiplex PCR reads and lists one entry per CDR3 protein. The table records hundreds of thousands of distinct CDR3 sequences, about 93% of them present only once. Sequences were obtained from CD4+ T cells from PBMCs. These receptor sequences come from a human donor with multiple sclerosis.

The chain joins TRBV7-9 to TRBJ2-7; 12 positions agree with TRBD2. The V gene's germline CDR1 is SEHNR and CDR2 FQNEAQ (reference sequence). This CDR3 region has 15 residues. V lost 4 bases and J lost 2; bases outside the gene matches: 3. The CDR3 spells CASSSRLAGAYEQYF. In nucleotides, the CDR3 is TGTGCCAGCAGCTCCAGACTAGCGGGGGCCTACGAGCAGTACTTC.

This sequence joins TRBV27 and TRBJ1-1; D might be TRBD1 (5 bases). Germline lookup yields CDR1 MNHEY and CDR2 SMNVEV (reference sequence). The V and J ends lost 6 bases and 1 base respectively, with 18 bases between them. This CDR3 is built from 16 residues. CDR3 coding DNA: TGTGCCAGCAGCCTTCAAATGTTGACAGCGAACACTGAAGCTTTCTTT. Translating it yields CASSLQMLTANTEAFF.

The V and J genes are TRBV9 and TRBJ2-1; D may correspond to TRBD1 or TRBD2 (5 bases each). CDR3 length equals 16 residues. The germline CDR1 and CDR2 sequences are SGDLS and YYNGEE. Trimming took 0 bases from V and 0 from J, leaving 10 bases between them. The CDR3 DNA reads TGTGCCAGCAGCGTAGCCGGGGCCTACTCCTACAATGAGCAGTTCTTC. It yields the protein CASSVAGAYSYNEQFF.

The chain recombines TRBV13 with TRBJ2-1, with TRBD1 matching 9 bases. CDR3 length: 12 amino acids. The V segment lost 5 bases and the J segment 9 bases; nucleotides outside the gene matches: 2. Germline V gives CDR1 PRHDT, CDR2 FYEKMQ (reference sequence). The CDR3 reads CASSLQGAEQFF. CDR3 sequence (DNA): TGTGCCAGCAGCCTACAGGGGGCTGAGCAGTTCTTC.

A single count supports this clonotype. The J gene is TRBJ2-2, the V gene TRBV30, with 10 bases aligning to TRBD2. Germline V CDR1 and CDR2: GTSNPN, SVGIG (reference sequence). CDR3 length equals 17 residues. Trimming cost V 2 bases and J 5 bases; bases outside gene matches: 11. The CDR3 protein is CAWSIGSSGRGTGELFF. The CDR3 DNA reads TGTGCCTGGAGTATAGGGTCTAGCGGGAGAGGGACCGGGGAGCTGTTTTTT.

The chain joins TRBV14 to TRBJ2-5; D gene uncertain. V gave up 4 bases and J gave up 1 base, with 7 bases separating them. CDR1 SGHDN and CDR2 FVKESK come from the germline V gene. This CDR3 has 13 amino acids. The CDR3 DNA is TGTGCCAGCAGCCCTTTGGCCCAAGAGACCCAGTACTTC. Protein sequence: CASSPLAQETQYF.

The CDR3: CAISDDGTRREQYF. The DNA of the CDR3 is TGTGCCATCAGTGATGACGGCACTCGGCGCGAGCAGTACTTC. This chain uses TRBV10-3 with TRBJ2-7; D remains ambiguous. Germline values: CDR1 ENHRY, CDR2 SYGVKD. This CDR3 is built from 14 residues. V was clipped by 3 bases and J by 6 bases, with 15 bases between them.

V and J are TRBV18 and TRBJ1-1, with a tentative D call TRBD1 (6 bases). CDR1 is KGHSH, CDR2 LQKENI, per germline. Trimming pared 3 bases from V and 1 base from J, leaving 9 bases between. CDR3 length equals 14 residues. Here the CDR3 reads CASSPLDRNTEAFF. The CDR3 DNA sequence: TGTGCCAGCTCACCCCTGGACAGGAACACTGAAGCTTTCTTT. Drawing the rest from reference TRBV18 and TRBJ1-1, the complete variable domain is NAGVMQNPRHLVRRRGQEARLRCSPMKGHSHVYWYRQLPEEGLKFMVYLQKENIIDESGMPKERFSAEFPKEGPSILRIQQVVRGDSAAYFCASSPLDRNTEAFFGQGTRLTVV.

In its sample, this clonotype was seen a few times. The J gene is TRBJ2-3, the V gene TRBV5-4; D not certain. This CDR3 contains 13 residues. The V gene's germline CDR1 is SGHNT and CDR2 YYREEE (reference sequence). V gave up 3 bases and J gave up 4 bases, with 9 bases separating them. DNA of the CDR3: TGTGCCAGCAGCTCACTTGGGGCAGATACGCAGTATTTT. Translated: CASSSLGADTQYF.

CDR3 bases: TGTGCCAGCTCACCGGGGACAGGAAACATTCAGTACTTC. Amino acids: CASSPGTGNIQYF. The chain links TRBV18 to TRBJ2-4; 8 nucleotides line up with TRBD1. In germline, CDR1 is KGHSH, CDR2 LQKENI. The CDR3 is 13 residues long. With 3 bases clipped from V and 6 bases from J, the junction kept 1 base outside the gene matches.

The V and J genes are TRBV5-1 and TRBJ2-3; the match to TRBD1 covers 7 bases. Looked up from germline, CDR1 is SGHRS and CDR2 is YFSETQ. The CDR3 has 15 residues. V lost 4 bases to trimming and J lost 3 bases; unmatched junction nucleotides: 8. CDR3 region: CASSGRTGKTDTQYF. The CDR3 bases are TGCGCCAGCAGCGGGCGGACAGGAAAAACAGATACGCAGTATTTT.

This clonotype was seen only once. This sequence joins TRBV23-1 and TRBJ2-4, with D possibly matching TRBD2 (5 bases). Being an ORF, TRBV23-1 has a function that is uncertain. The V gene lost 3 bases and the J gene lost 0 bases, with 15 bases spanning the gap. The CDR3 contains 17 residues. The CDR3 sequence: CASSHPRGYLAKNIQYF. DNA for the CDR3: TGCGCCAGCAGTCACCCTCGGGGTTACCTAGCCAAAAACATTCAGTACTTC.

V is TRBV7-7 and J is TRBJ2-1; the match to TRBD2 covers 7 bases. This CDR3 has 14 amino acids. The V gene's germline CDR1 is SSHAT and CDR2 FNYEAQ (reference sequence). Unmatched junction bases numbered 3, after V lost 1 base and J lost 6 bases. Here the CDR3 reads CASSLEGTTNEQFF. CDR3 bases: TGTGCCAGCAGCTTAGAAGGGACTACCAATGAGCAGTTCTTC.

The rearrangement uses TRBV7-2 and TRBJ1-6, with D hard to call. From germline, CDR1 is SGHTA and CDR2 FQGNSA. V lost 5 bases and J lost 5, with 10 bases in between. CDR3 length: 14 residues. CDR3 amino acids: CASSLLSDNSPLHF. The CDR3 coding sequence is TGTGCCAGCAGCCTACTGAGTGATAATTCACCCCTCCACTTT.

The chain joins TRBV19 to TRBJ1-5; D possibly corresponds to TRBD1 (6 bases). Germline CDR1 is LNHDA and CDR2 is SQIVND (reference sequence). Trimming took 3 bases from V and 4 from J, leaving 16 bases between them. The CDR3 extends over 16 amino acids. The CDR3 DNA reads as TGTGCCAGTAGTATGAGGGACACCGCGGGGAATCAGCCCCAGCATTTT. Translation gives CASSMRDTAGNQPQHF.

The chain employs TRBV2 and TRBJ1-2, with a weak D call TRBD1 (6 bases). The CDR3 sequence is 15 residues long. V was cut by 1 base and J by 2 bases, with 11 bases left in between. The germline V gene encodes CDR1 SNHLY and CDR2 FYNNEI. The CDR3 region is CASSEGWGQNYGYTF. Written as DNA, the CDR3 is TGTGCCAGCAGTGAAGGTTGGGGACAAAACTATGGCTACACCTTC.

This sequence joins TRBV7-2 and TRBJ2-3; 15 nucleotides line up with TRBD2. The CDR3 sequence is 18 residues long. Germline assignment: CDR1 SGHTA and CDR2 FQGNSA. The V and J ends lost 6 bases and 5 bases, in that order; junction bases with no gene match: 12. This CDR3 is CASRTAGLAGGNRDTQYF. The DNA for the CDR3 is TGTGCCAGCAGAACCGCAGGACTAGCGGGGGGGAACCGAGATACGCAGTATTTT.

The chain carries TRBV3-1 and TRBJ1-2, with D possibly being TRBD1 (6 bases). Looked up from germline, CDR1 is LGHDT and CDR2 is YNNKEL (reference sequence). This CDR3 comprises 13 residues. Trimming left V 5 bases short and J 13 bases short, with 20 bases between. The CDR3 bases are TGTGCCAGCAGCACTCTCGCTGGGGGCGAGTTCACCTTC. Protein product: CASSTLAGGEFTF.

The chain is built from TRBV5-1 and TRBJ2-2, with a tentative D call TRBD2 (6 bases). The length of the CDR3 is 14 residues. CDR1 and CDR2 from the germline V gene are SGHRS and YFSETQ. V gave up 7 bases and J gave up 2 bases, with 12 bases separating them. CDR3 sequence: CASLEGGNTGELFF. CDR3 bases: TGCGCCAGCCTCGAGGGAGGCAACACCGGGGAGCTGTTTTTT. Variable domain in full (rest from reference TRBV5-1 and TRBJ2-2): KAGVTQTPRYLIKTRGQQVTLSCSPISGHRSVSWYQQTPGQGLQFLFEYFSETQRNKGNFPGRFSGRQFSNSRSEMNVSTLELGDSALYLCASLEGGNTGELFFGEGSRLTVL.

The CDR3 loop is CAWRGLAGVSKNIQYF. The CDR3 region has the DNA TGTGCCTGGAGGGGACTAGCGGGAGTCTCCAAAAACATTCAGTACTTC. The chain links TRBV30 to TRBJ2-4; 14 bases match TRBD2. The CDR3 consists of 16 residues. The germline V gene encodes CDR1 GTSNPN and CDR2 SVGIG (reference sequence). The ends lost 3 bases at V and 2 bases at J; junction bases unmatched: 3.

In regard to this clonotype: The junction does not match germline at one end; this may be a read error. V gene TRBV19 combines with J gene TRBJ1-1; TRBD1 matches 7 bases. This CDR3 contains 15 residues. CDR1 and CDR2 from the germline V gene are LNHDA and SQIVND (reference sequence). The CDR3 is CASSTVGTAKLGAYF. DNA for the CDR3: TGTGCCAGTAGTACCGTAGGGACAGCAAAGCTAGGGGCGTACTTT.

The chain recombines TRBV12-3 or TRBV12-4 with TRBJ2-1; D may be TRBD1 (5 bases). With 0 bases removed from V and 4 bases from J, the gap between germline ends came to 13 bases. This CDR3 contains 16 residues. The CDR3 sequence is CASSLALYDSYNEQFF. The CDR3 nucleotides are TGTGCCAGCAGTTTAGCGCTATACGACAGTTACAATGAGCAGTTCTTC.

This clonotype was recorded once. The chain combines TRBV27 with TRBJ1-6, with TRBD1 identical over 10 bases. J lost 9 bases, V lost 7 bases, and 3 bases had no gene match. In germline, CDR1 is MNHEY, CDR2 SMNVEV (reference sequence). The CDR3 loop spans 13 amino acids. CDR3 protein: CASIGQGGSPLHF. CDR3 nucleotides: TGTGCCAGCATCGGACAGGGGGGTTCACCCCTCCACTTT.

This chain uses TRBV11-2 with TRBJ1-2; 9 nucleotides line up with TRBD1. V lost 8 bases and J lost 7; bases outside the gene matches: 5. The germline V gene has CDR1 SGHAT and CDR2 FQNNGV. The CDR3 is 12 amino acids. CDR3 loop: CASQDRGTGYTF. The CDR3 DNA follows: TGTGCCAGCCAGGACAGGGGAACTGGCTACACCTTC.

The rearrangement joins TRBV6-5 to TRBJ2-2, with 10 nucleotides matching TRBD2. Germline V gene lookup returns CDR1 MNHEY and CDR2 SVGAGI. The CDR3 consists of 18 residues. V trimming: 0 bases; J trimming: 4 bases; junction bases outside the gene matches: 8. The CDR3 DNA sequence: TGTGCCAGCAGTTACTCGACCCCTAGCGGGGGTCGCACCGGGGAGCTGTTTTTT. Translating gives CASSYSTPSGGRTGELFF.

The chain couples TRBV6-5 to TRBJ1-2; 7 bases are shared with TRBD1. The trim removed 4 bases at V and 4 bases at J, leaving 9 bases unmatched. Germline V lookup: CDR1 MNHEY, CDR2 SVGAGI. There are 15 residues in the CDR3. CDR3 residues: CASSSRQGSSYGYTF. The CDR3 nucleotides are TGTGCCAGCAGTTCTAGACAGGGTTCTTCCTATGGCTACACCTTC.

The chain has TRBV6-6 and TRBJ2-5; the match to TRBD1 covers 8 bases. With V trimmed by 2 bases and J by 7 bases, 6 bases remained unmatched. Germline CDR1 MNHNY, CDR2 SVGAGI (reference sequence). CDR3 length: 14 amino acids. The CDR3 spells CASSYGQGFGTQYF. As DNA, the CDR3 is TGTGCCAGCAGTTACGGACAGGGTTTCGGGACCCAGTACTTC.

The J gene is TRBJ2-2, the V gene TRBV4-1; D gene unclear. Germline V gene sequence: CDR1 MGHRA, CDR2 YSYEKL. The CDR3 extends over 14 amino acids. V was shortened by 1 base and J by 7 bases, with 10 bases between the two germline ends. As DNA, the CDR3 is TGCGCCAGCAGCCAAGGGTTGAGAGACGGGGAGCTGTTTTTT. This encodes CASSQGLRDGELFF.

The chain recombines TRBV9 with TRBJ2-7; 10 bases are shared with TRBD1. Per germline, CDR1 SGDLS and CDR2 YYNGEE. There are 19 residues in the CDR3. V shed 1 base and J 3 bases; nucleotides not matched to a gene: 16. This CDR3 is CASSVLSGLGDRGIYEQYV. In DNA form, the CDR3 reads TGTGCCAGCAGCGTATTATCAGGGTTAGGGGACAGGGGAATCTACGAGCAGTACGTC.

This clonotype appeared a few times. The chain is built from TRBV27 and TRBJ2-7, with D maybe TRBD2 (6 bases). Germline V gene sequence: CDR1 MNHEY, CDR2 SMNVEV (reference sequence). V lost 6 bases, J lost 4 bases, and 13 bases lay in between. The CDR3 loop spans 13 amino acids. The CDR3: CASSRYRGYEQYV. As DNA, the CDR3 is TGTGCCAGCAGCCGTTATCGGGGGTACGAGCAGTACGTC.

V is TRBV5-3 and J is TRBJ2-7; D not certain. TRBV5-3 belongs to the ORF category, with a function that is uncertain. The CDR3 runs to 13 residues. The V end was cut by 1 base, the J end by 3 bases, with 8 bases between. CDR3 protein: CARSLKLIYEQYV. In DNA, the CDR3 is TGTGCCAGAAGCTTGAAACTCATCTACGAGCAGTACGTC.

The rearrangement uses TRBV12-3 or TRBV12-4 and TRBJ2-1; D may correspond to TRBD1 or TRBD2 (5 bases each). The CDR3 has 16 amino acids. Trimming left V 5 bases short and J 6 bases short, with 20 bases between. Here the CDR3 reads CASSQNRGPGFNEQFF. The CDR3 DNA is TGTGCCAGCAGTCAAAATAGGGGACCAGGGTTCAATGAGCAGTTCTTC.